A selection of T cell receptor beta chains follows, all from one sample in a study of CD8+CD57+ T cells in acquired aplastic anemia. TCRdb passed the reads through MiXCR, listing each CDR3 protein once. The table includes 300,000 or so distinct CDR3 sequences, 50% to 70% detected once. The sample consisted of sorted CD4+, CD8+, or CD8+CD57+ T cells (not recorded which) from PBMCs. The origin of the receptors is a human donor with severe aplastic anemia or a healthy control (not recorded which). The CDR3 runs from the conserved cysteine through the conserved F or W. The D gene is left open where the match is weak. Clone size is not always given. Where it is, it says once, few, many or a class for expanded clones.

cdr3_aa: CASTGGGRYNEQFF
cdr3_nt: TGTGCCAGCACCGGGGGGGGCAGGTACAATGAGCAGTTCTTC
v_call: TRBV2
clone_size: -
j_call: TRBJ2-1
d_call: TRBD2

cdr3_aa: CASSLIQGAKNIQYF
cdr3_nt: TGTGCCAGCAGCTTAATTCAGGGAGCCAAAAACATTCAGTACTTC
v_call: TRBV13
clone_size: -
j_call: TRBJ2-4
d_call: -

cdr3_aa: CASSLPGQGGEQYF
cdr3_nt: TGTGCCAGCAGCCTTCCGGGACAGGGTGGCGAGCAGTACTTC
v_call: TRBV7-2
clone_size: -
j_call: TRBJ2-7
d_call: TRBD1

cdr3_aa: CASSFAEGTHTEAFF
cdr3_nt: TGTGCCAGCAGCTTCGCGGAGGGGACTCACACTGAAGCTTTCTTT
v_call: TRBV7-8
clone_size: -
j_call: TRBJ1-1
d_call: -

cdr3_aa: CASSMLGQGGEKLFF
cdr3_nt: TGTGCCAGTAGTATGTTGGGACAGGGTGGCGAAAAACTGTTTTTT
v_call: TRBV19
clone_size: -
j_call: TRBJ1-4
d_call: TRBD1

cdr3_aa: CSGGGDYEQYF
cdr3_nt: TGCAGCGGCGGGGGGGATTACGAGCAGTACTTC
v_call: TRBV29-1
clone_size: once
j_call: TRBJ2-7
d_call: TRBD2

cdr3_aa: CSASRTSGNTGELFF
cdr3_nt: TGCAGTGCTAGTCGGACCAGCGGTAACACCGGGGAGCTGTTTTTT
v_call: TRBV20-1
clone_size: -
j_call: TRBJ2-2
d_call: -

cdr3_aa: CASSILENTEAFF
cdr3_nt: TGTGCCAGCAGCATACTCGAGAACACTGAAGCTTTCTTT
v_call: TRBV7-6
clone_size: -
j_call: TRBJ1-1
d_call: -

cdr3_aa: CASSRRSLPGTNSPLHF
cdr3_nt: TGTGCCAGCAGTAGACGAAGCCTACCGGGGACAAATTCACCCCTCCACTTT
v_call: TRBV6-5
clone_size: -
j_call: TRBJ1-6
d_call: -

cdr3_aa: CASSDRLNNEQFF
cdr3_nt: TGTGCCAGCAGTGATCGGCTGAACAATGAGCAGTTCTTC
v_call: TRBV25-1
clone_size: -
j_call: TRBJ2-1
d_call: -

cdr3_aa: CSARETLAGGPYEQYF
cdr3_nt: TGCAGTGCTAGAGAAACCCTAGCGGGGGGCCCCTACGAGCAGTACTTC
v_call: TRBV20-1
clone_size: -
j_call: TRBJ2-7
d_call: TRBD2

cdr3_aa: CASSLPGVGGATEAFF
cdr3_nt: TGTGCCAGCAGCTTACCCGGGGTTGGCGGGGCCACTGAAGCTTTCTTT
v_call: TRBV7-2
clone_size: -
j_call: TRBJ1-1
d_call: -

cdr3_aa: CASGKDGTHSAYGYTF
cdr3_nt: TGTGCGAGCGGGAAGGACGGCACCCATTCCGCTTATGGCTACACCTTC
v_call: TRBV2
clone_size: -
j_call: TRBJ1-2
d_call: -

cdr3_aa: CASSRLVTGFNEQFF
cdr3_nt: TGTGCTAGCAGCCGTTTAGTGACAGGGTTTAATGAGCAGTTCTTC
v_call: TRBV7-7
clone_size: many
j_call: TRBJ2-1
d_call: TRBD1

cdr3_aa: CASTLTRDTEAFF
cdr3_nt: TGTGCCAGCACCCTGACACGGGACACTGAAGCTTTCTTT
v_call: TRBV7-3
clone_size: -
j_call: TRBJ1-1
d_call: -

cdr3_aa: CAWSVRTPYEQYF
cdr3_nt: TGTGCCTGGAGTGTAAGGACCCCCTACGAGCAGTACTTC
v_call: TRBV30
clone_size: many
j_call: TRBJ2-7
d_call: -

cdr3_aa: CATSSRDGIYEQYF
cdr3_nt: TGTGCCACCAGCAGTCGGGACGGGATCTACGAGCAGTACTTC
v_call: TRBV24-1
clone_size: -
j_call: TRBJ2-7
d_call: -

cdr3_aa: CASSTGLASDTQYF
cdr3_nt: TGTGCCAGCAGTACCGGACTAGCCTCCGATACGCAGTATTTT
v_call: TRBV6-9
clone_size: -
j_call: TRBJ2-3
d_call: TRBD2

cdr3_aa: CASSPGNGNQPQHF
cdr3_nt: TGTGCCAGCTCACCGGGCAACGGCAATCAGCCCCAGCATTTT
v_call: TRBV18
clone_size: few
j_call: TRBJ1-5
d_call: -

cdr3_aa: CSAASQGDTEAFF
cdr3_nt: TGCAGTGCTGCAAGCCAGGGTGACACTGAAGCTTTCTTT
v_call: TRBV20-1
clone_size: once
j_call: TRBJ1-1
d_call: -

cdr3_aa: CASSPRGGTGTTGELFF
cdr3_nt: TGTGCCAGCAGCCCTAGAGGTGGGACAGGGACCACCGGGGAGCTGTTTTTT
v_call: TRBV6-5
clone_size: many
j_call: TRBJ2-2
d_call: TRBD1

cdr3_aa: CAISESTRGEQYF
cdr3_nt: TGTGCCATCAGTGAGTCCACTCGGGGCGAGCAGTACTTC
v_call: TRBV10-3
clone_size: -
j_call: TRBJ2-7
d_call: -

cdr3_aa: CAISEGDQPQHF
cdr3_nt: TGTGCCATCAGTGAAGGCGATCAGCCCCAGCATTTT
v_call: TRBV24-1
clone_size: -
j_call: TRBJ1-5
d_call: -

cdr3_aa: CSARSPGPGRETQYF
cdr3_nt: TGCAGTGCTAGATCCCCCGGGCCAGGGCGAGAGACCCAGTACTTC
v_call: TRBV20-1
clone_size: few
j_call: TRBJ2-5
d_call: -

cdr3_aa: CASSPPLPVELFF
cdr3_nt: TGTGCCAGCAGCCCCCCACTCCCGGTGGAGCTGTTTTTT
v_call: TRBV7-2
clone_size: -
j_call: TRBJ2-2
d_call: -

cdr3_aa: CASSSQGSGTGELFF
cdr3_nt: TGTGCCAGCAGCTCACAGGGTTCAGGCACCGGGGAGCTGTTTTTT
v_call: TRBV7-6
clone_size: few
j_call: TRBJ2-2
d_call: -

cdr3_aa: CASSLAAGPFYGYTF
cdr3_nt: TGTGCCAGCAGCTTAGCTGCGGGACCCTTCTATGGCTACACCTTC
v_call: TRBV7-9
clone_size: -
j_call: TRBJ1-2
d_call: -

cdr3_aa: CSAKQGPAQPQHF
cdr3_nt: TGCAGTGCGAAACAGGGACCCGCTCAGCCCCAGCATTTT
v_call: TRBV20-1
clone_size: -
j_call: TRBJ1-5
d_call: -

cdr3_aa: CATPRLGSPLHF
cdr3_nt: TGTGCCACTCCCCGGCTGGGTTCACCCCTCCACTTT
v_call: TRBV5-8
clone_size: many
j_call: TRBJ1-6
d_call: -

cdr3_aa: CASSMQTGAHHEQYF
cdr3_nt: TGTGCCAGTAGTATGCAGACAGGGGCTCACCACGAGCAGTACTTC
v_call: TRBV19
clone_size: -
j_call: TRBJ2-7
d_call: TRBD1

cdr3_aa: CASSVGQGVSEQYF
cdr3_nt: TGTGCCAGCAGCGTAGGACAGGGGGTTTCCGAGCAGTACTTC
v_call: TRBV9
clone_size: -
j_call: TRBJ2-7
d_call: TRBD1

cdr3_aa: CASSITLTDINTEAFF
cdr3_nt: TGTGCCAGCAGCATTACTCTGACAGACATAAACACTGAAGCTTTCTTT
v_call: TRBV12-3/TRBV12-4
clone_size: -
j_call: TRBJ1-1
d_call: -

cdr3_aa: CASSPMNTWQQETQYF
cdr3_nt: TGTGCCAGCTCACCCATGAACACTTGGCAACAAGAGACCCAGTACTTC
v_call: TRBV18
clone_size: many
j_call: TRBJ2-5
d_call: -

cdr3_aa: CASSGTSALPTDTQYF
cdr3_nt: TGTGCAAGCAGCGGGACTAGCGCACTTCCTACAGATACGCAGTATTTT
v_call: TRBV9
clone_size: -
j_call: TRBJ2-3
d_call: TRBD2

cdr3_aa: CSVVTGGYEQYF
cdr3_nt: TGCAGCGTTGTGACAGGGGGGTACGAGCAGTACTTC
v_call: TRBV29-1
clone_size: -
j_call: TRBJ2-7
d_call: TRBD1

cdr3_aa: CATSEQGGENYGYTF
cdr3_nt: TGTGCCACCAGTGAGCAAGGGGGCGAGAACTATGGCTACACCTTC
v_call: TRBV24-1
clone_size: -
j_call: TRBJ1-2
d_call: TRBD1

cdr3_aa: CAWSLRTSSDEQYF
cdr3_nt: TGTGCCTGGAGTTTACGGACTAGCTCCGACGAGCAGTACTTC
v_call: TRBV30
clone_size: many
j_call: TRBJ2-7
d_call: TRBD2

cdr3_aa: CASRGSGSGETQYF
cdr3_nt: TGTGCCAGCAGGGGTAGCGGGAGTGGAGAGACCCAGTACTTC
v_call: TRBV2
clone_size: -
j_call: TRBJ2-5
d_call: TRBD2

cdr3_aa: CAIGQGVLNTEAFF
cdr3_nt: TGTGCCATCGGTCAGGGGGTACTGAACACTGAAGCTTTCTTT
v_call: TRBV10-3
clone_size: few
j_call: TRBJ1-1
d_call: TRBD1

cdr3_aa: CASRGGQGAVGELFF
cdr3_nt: TGTGCCAGCAGGGGGGGACAGGGGGCTGTCGGGGAGCTGTTTTTT
v_call: TRBV2
clone_size: many
j_call: TRBJ2-2
d_call: TRBD1

cdr3_aa: CASSQRQGAAEAFF
cdr3_nt: TGCGCCAGCAGCCAGCGACAGGGGGCAGCTGAAGCTTTCTTT
v_call: TRBV5-1
clone_size: -
j_call: TRBJ1-1
d_call: TRBD1

cdr3_aa: CASRRLAGNIQYF
cdr3_nt: TGTGCCAGCAGGAGACTAGCGGGGAACATTCAGTACTTC
v_call: TRBV12-3/TRBV12-4
clone_size: -
j_call: TRBJ2-4
d_call: TRBD2

cdr3_aa: CAISPGGTNEKLFF
cdr3_nt: TGTGCCATCAGTCCAGGGGGCACTAATGAAAAACTGTTTTTT
v_call: TRBV10-3
clone_size: -
j_call: TRBJ1-4
d_call: TRBD1

cdr3_aa: CAVSGALNTEAFF
cdr3_nt: TGTGCCGTCAGTGGAGCTCTGAACACTGAAGCTTTCTTT
v_call: TRBV10-3
clone_size: -
j_call: TRBJ1-1
d_call: -

cdr3_aa: CSARPDRADSPLHF
cdr3_nt: TGCAGTGCCAGACCTGACAGGGCGGACTCACCCCTCCACTTT
v_call: TRBV20-1
clone_size: many
j_call: TRBJ1-6
d_call: TRBD1

cdr3_aa: CATSRVNTEAFF
cdr3_nt: TGTGCCACCAGCAGAGTGAACACTGAAGCTTTCTTT
v_call: TRBV15
clone_size: -
j_call: TRBJ1-1
d_call: -

cdr3_aa: CASSGRASDSYNEQFF
cdr3_nt: TGTGCCAGCAGTGGCAGGGCTAGCGATTCCTACAATGAGCAGTTCTTC
v_call: TRBV2
clone_size: -
j_call: TRBJ2-1
d_call: -